This record covers a single TCR beta chain. The antigen is unknown. The record originates from a study of regulatory T cells in long-lasting Graves disease. Time point specified: persistent/refractory GD, antithyroid drugs over 5 years with positive TRAb. From RNA extracted from PBMCs, the TCR library was made. Notes on the study in general: Lower TCR diversity characterized persistent Graves' patients relative to newly diagnosed patients.

Construction of the TCR beta libraries employed iRepertoire HTBI primers in conjunction with Arm-PCR of CDR3 regions. Original processing methods: Throughout the samples, researchers identified roughly 60 TRBV and approximately 15 TRBJ segments. In TCRdb, the multiplex PCR reads were re-called with MiXCR into one record per CDR3 protein. These V and J calls derive from TCRdb rather than the authors' analysis. The table has some 450,000 distinct CDR3 sequences, about a quarter seen once. This specimen consisted of peripheral blood mononuclear cells (PBMCs), obtained when the disease was refractory, from a patient treated with antithyroid drugs. The clonotype originates from a female donor with Graves disease.

CDR3 amino acids: CSASRPSLSREQYF. The CDR3 bases are TGCAGTGCTAGTCGACCTTCCCTATCGCGCGAGCAGTACTTC. The V and J genes are TRBV20-1 and TRBJ2-7, with D unclear. CDR1 and CDR2 (germline): DFQATT, SNEGSKA (reference sequence). CDR3 length: 14 amino acids. V lost 3 bases and J 6 bases, leaving 18 bases between the germline ends.